The clone carrying this T cell receptor beta chain is labeled medium-sized based on frequency. Its specificity is not known. The sample is drawn from a study of T cell clusters in autoimmune cytopenias. Study in general: Per sample, median TRB depth was roughly 56,000 reads, yielding a median about 2,400 distinct clonotypes. Study outcomes and limitations: No cluster-lack signature appeared between secondary cytopenia and chronic lymphocytic leukemia patients, apparently due to lymphoma masking. Primary autoimmune cytopenia patients appeared to lack physiological T cell clusters present in healthy donors.

TRB was amplified from about 270 ng of peripheral blood genomic DNA per sample. The CDR3 sequence is 14 residues long. Germline V gives CDR1 SGHNT, CDR2 YYREEE (reference sequence). One tube held mixed TRB-A and TRB-B primer pools for touch-down PCR. Each CDR3 protein gets one entry in TCRdb, which reprocessed the multiplex PCR reads and gives no DNA. This sample lists approximately 3,000 distinct CDR3 sequences; its ten largest clones have about 7.2%. These same records also appear under a second study, on T cell repertoires in aging, cancer and after chemotherapy. That paper states: Across the chemotherapy interval, each cancer cohort showed higher median generation probability, suggesting thymic rebound.

The chain uses TRBV5-4 and TRBJ2-6. Sequenced material: peripheral blood. This TCR derives from a human donor in good health. CDR3 sequence reads: CASSLDSGANVLTF. The full variable domain, rest sourced from reference TRBV5-4 and TRBJ2-6, is ETGVTQSPTHLIKTRGQQVTLRCSSQSGHNTVSWYQQALGQGPQFIFQYYREEENGRGNFPPRFSGLQFPNYSSELNVNALELDDSALYLCASSLDSGANVLTFGAGSRLTVL.